The rows below give T cell receptor beta chains drawn from one sample of a study of T cell changes during pregnancy in multiple sclerosis. Some clones are missing from TCRdb's copy, which holds only in-frame ones; the method was immunoSEQ multiplex PCR. The sample records about 73,000 clones, more than 90% being singletons. The sequencing used peripheral blood, collected in the second trimester of pregnancy. The receptors stem from a female donor in good health, enrolled as a control in a pregnancy study. Both conserved end residues are part of each CDR3. The D gene is left open where the match is weak. Not every row has a clone size; where given, it reads once, few, many or a size class.

TRBV9,TRBJ1-3,.,.,TGTGCCAGCAGCGACGACAGCCTTGGATCTGGAAACACCATATATTTT,CASSDDSLGSGNTIYF
TRBV6-5,TRBJ2-3,TRBD1,.,TGTGCCAGCAGACCGACAGGGGGCACAGATACGCAGTATTTT,CASRPTGGTDTQYF
TRBV7-2,TRBJ1-6,TRBD1,.,TGTGCCAGCAGCCAAGACAGGGTTAGGTCACCCCTCCACTTT,CASSQDRVRSPLHF
TRBV10-3,TRBJ1-1,.,.,TGTGCCATCAGTGAGTCTGGCGAGGGCACTGAAGCTTTCTTT,CAISESGEGTEAFF
TRBV7-2,TRBJ2-2,TRBD2,.,TGTGCCAGCAGCTTCCTAGCGGGGGGCGCCACCGGGGAGCTGTTTTTT,CASSFLAGGATGELFF
TRBV6-5,TRBJ1-6,.,once,TGTGCCAGCAGTTACACCAGCTCCTATAATTCACCCCTCCACTTT,CASSYTSSYNSPLHF
TRBV6-1,TRBJ1-6,.,.,TGTGCCAGCAGTGAGGGCAGGGCTTCACCCCTCCACTTT,CASSEGRASPLHF
TRBV9,TRBJ2-7,TRBD2,.,TGTGCCAGCAGCATACCCCGGGGTAGCGGGTACTACGAGCAGTACTTC,CASSIPRGSGYYEQYF
TRBV11-1,TRBJ2-5,TRBD2,.,TGTGCCAGCAGCGATAGACTAGCGGGAGAGACCCAGTACTTC,CASSDRLAGETQYF
TRBV5-6,TRBJ2-5,.,few,TGTGCCAGCAGCCCAGGAAAGGGGCAAGAGACCCAGTACTTC,CASSPGKGQETQYF
TRBV6-1,TRBJ2-3,.,.,TGTGCCAGCAGTGACCGGGACAAATTATGGGATACGCAGTATTTT,CASSDRDKLWDTQYF
TRBV6-5,TRBJ2-3,TRBD2,.,TGTGCCAGCAGTTACCAGCGGGGGACAGATACGCAGTATTTT,CASSYQRGTDTQYF
TRBV14,TRBJ1-6,TRBD1,.,TGTGCCAGCAGCCCTTTGACAGGGATAGGATCACCCCTCCACTTT,CASSPLTGIGSPLHF
TRBV2,TRBJ2-3,TRBD2,.,TGTGCCAGCACCGGGACTAGCGGGGCAAGCACAGATACGCAGTATTTT,CASTGTSGASTDTQYF
TRBV6-5,TRBJ2-7,.,.,TGTGCCAGCGGGCGGGGGGACAGGGTCGACGAGCAGTACTTC,CASGRGDRVDEQYF
TRBV6-1,TRBJ2-1,TRBD1,.,TGTGCCACTGAAGAGGGTGGGACAGGGACCAATGAGCAGTTCTTC,CATEEGGTGTNEQFF
TRBV5-1,TRBJ2-2,.,.,TGCGCCAGCAGCACCTCAGGGGAGCCCGGGGAGCTGTTTTTT,CASSTSGEPGELFF
TRBV28,TRBJ2-7,TRBD1,.,TGTGCCAGCAGCGAGGGGGGGACAGGGGGTTCCTACGAGCAGTACTTC,CASSEGGTGGSYEQYF
TRBV6-5,TRBJ1-3,.,.,TGTGCCAGCAGTTTGGAGGGGCTCGGGGGAAACACCATATATTTT,CASSLEGLGGNTIYF
TRBV4-2,TRBJ2-7,.,once,TGTGCCAGCAGCCAAGTGCAGACTCGGGGGTACGAGCAGTACTTC,CASSQVQTRGYEQYF
TRBV18,TRBJ1-1,.,.,TGTGCCAGCTCCCCGCGGGAGAGAGAAGCTTTCTTT,CASSPREREAFF
TRBV2,TRBJ2-2,.,.,TGTGCCAGCAAACGGGAGCAGTCTAACGGGGAGCTGTTTTTT,CASKREQSNGELFF
TRBV7-9,TRBJ1-4,.,.,TGTGCCAGCAGCACAGGGAATGGAGTGGAAAAACTGTTTTTT,CASSTGNGVEKLFF
TRBV11-3,TRBJ2-2,.,.,TGTGCCAGCAGCTTAGCAGGCCCGAACACCGGGGAGCTGTTTTTT,CASSLAGPNTGELFF
TRBV6-5,TRBJ1-5,.,.,TGTGCCAGCAGTCCTTATAGCAATCAGCCCCAGCATTTT,CASSPYSNQPQHF
TRBV20-1,TRBJ2-7,TRBD1,.,TGCAGTGCTCAAGGGACAGCCGAGCAGTACTTC,CSAQGTAEQYF